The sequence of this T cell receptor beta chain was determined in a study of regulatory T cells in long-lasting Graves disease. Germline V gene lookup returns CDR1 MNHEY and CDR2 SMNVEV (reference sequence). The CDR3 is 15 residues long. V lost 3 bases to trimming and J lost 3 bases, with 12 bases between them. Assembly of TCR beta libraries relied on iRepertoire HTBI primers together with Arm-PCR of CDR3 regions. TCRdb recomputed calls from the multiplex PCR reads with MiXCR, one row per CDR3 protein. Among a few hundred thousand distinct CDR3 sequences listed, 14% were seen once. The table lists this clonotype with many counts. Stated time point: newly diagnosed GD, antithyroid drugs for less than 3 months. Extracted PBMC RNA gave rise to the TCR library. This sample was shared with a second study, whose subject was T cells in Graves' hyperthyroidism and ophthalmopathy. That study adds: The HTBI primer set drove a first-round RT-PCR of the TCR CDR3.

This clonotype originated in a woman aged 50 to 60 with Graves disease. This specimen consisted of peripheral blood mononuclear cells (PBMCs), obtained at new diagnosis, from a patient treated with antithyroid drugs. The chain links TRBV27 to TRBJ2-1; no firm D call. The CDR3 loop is CASSFTGLGYNEQFF. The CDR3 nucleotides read TGTGCCAGCAGTTTCACCGGTCTGGGCTACAATGAGCAGTTCTTC.